This T cell receptor beta chain was obtained from a study of monozygotic twins with cystic fibrosis (dated by TCRdb to the early 2020s). Regarding the research as a whole: Barcoded libraries were made from around 3 micrograms of fragmented DNA using 15 PCR cycles. The study compared TCR beta repertoires within and between 16 monozygotic twin pairs with cystic fibrosis to assess genetic influence on V and J gene usage. Made up mostly of children and adolescents, the cohort included ten female and six male twin pairs ranging in age from about 2.0 to 36.4 years, with a median of about 8.5 years. Twins were ranked among 800 to 1,200 cohort participants for weight-for-height and FEVPerc (FEV1 disease centile) on the day of blood sampling. Data for three of the twin pairs had been reported previously in another context.

V sheds 4 bases and J sheds 4 bases, leaving 14 bases between their ends. The germline V gene encodes CDR1 SEHNR and CDR2 FQNEAQ (reference sequence). The CDR3, cysteine through phenylalanine, is 14 amino acids long. Here the CDR3 DNA is all that survives: 42 bases in frame from base 1. The study at large found these results: Simpson clonality was generally low (median around 0.01), suggesting a naive-dominated repertoire, with higher clonality in the most severely affected patients. In 13 of 16 pairs, V gene usage most closely resembled the co-twin's, and the same held for J usage in 8 of 16 pairs, a pattern suggesting genetic constraints. Only a small cohort was studied, and no association of shared CDR3 numbers with age, concordance or disease severity was found. Monozygotic CF twin pairs shared significantly more nucleotide-identical clonotypes within each pair than unrelated CF individuals shared with one another (P = 0.000026, Mann-Whitney).

Concerning this clone itself: This receptor's antigen is unknown. No clone much larger than this one lies a single base away; base qualities are absent.

Following the manufacturer's instructions, TCR beta CDR3 regions were amplified by multiplex PCR with the immunoSEQ immune profiling system. An Illumina NextSeq system was used to carry out the sequencing. As for the original processing: The immunoSEQ Analyzer platform handled processing of the sequence data, and clonality was calculated by taking the square root of Simpson's index of productive rearrangements. V and J usage similarity was measured by Jensen-Shannon distance, and CDR3 generation probabilities were computed with OLGA. The researchers looked up shared CDR3 sequences in the immuneACCESS database (August 2020) and in VDJdb (December 2020). This is the immuneACCESS table as TCRdb keeps it, with only in-frame sequences that have V and J called. A part of the clones is gone; compared with another copy, unresolved V genes explain less than half, and the rest is unexplained. V, J and clone size were drawn from that table, and D and trimming were deduced from the DNA. The table for this sample lists more than 25,000 clones; 90% of them were counted only once. The top ten clonotypes cover about 0.51% of the sample.

The twin pairs came from the European Cystic Fibrosis Twin and Sibling Study Cohort, which recruited patients from over 150 CF clinics across 14 European countries. Zygosity and CFTR genotype were verified in-house, and zygosity was tested by multiplex PCR of nine short tandem repeat loci. Peripheral blood was sampled from each twin, and clinical parameters were recorded on the day of blood sampling. Phenol/chloroform extraction was used to isolate genomic DNA from peripheral blood cells, and the DNA was then kept in TE buffer at 4 degrees C. The rearrangement combines TRBV7-9 with TRBJ2-7, with the D gene not confidently named. The TCR was taken from a girl aged 2-10 years with cystic fibrosis. Sequencing was done on a sample of blood. The CDR3 region has the sequence CASSSSLGSYEQYF. The base sequence is TGTGCCAGCAGCTCCTCTTTAGGTAGTTACGAGCAGTACTTC.